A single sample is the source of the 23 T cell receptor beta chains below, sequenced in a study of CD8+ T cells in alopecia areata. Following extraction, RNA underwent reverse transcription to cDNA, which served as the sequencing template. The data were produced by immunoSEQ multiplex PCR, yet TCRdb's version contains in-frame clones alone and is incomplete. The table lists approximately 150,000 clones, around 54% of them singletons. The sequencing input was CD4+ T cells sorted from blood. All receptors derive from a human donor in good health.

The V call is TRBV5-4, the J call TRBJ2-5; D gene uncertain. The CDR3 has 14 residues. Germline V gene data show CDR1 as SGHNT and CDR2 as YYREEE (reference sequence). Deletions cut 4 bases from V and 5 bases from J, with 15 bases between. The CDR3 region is CASSLFGFRETQYF. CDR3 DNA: TGTGCCAGCAGCCTGTTTGGGTTCCGGGAGACCCAGTACTTC.

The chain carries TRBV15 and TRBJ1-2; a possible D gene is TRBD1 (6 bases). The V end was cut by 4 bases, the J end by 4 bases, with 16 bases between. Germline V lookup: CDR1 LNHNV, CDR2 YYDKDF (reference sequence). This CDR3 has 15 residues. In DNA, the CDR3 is TGTGCCACCAGCAATTATAAGGGGGGTGGCTATGGCTACACCTTC. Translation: CATSNYKGGGYGYTF. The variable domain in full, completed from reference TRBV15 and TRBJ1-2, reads DAMVIQNPRYQVTQFGKPVTLSCSQTLNHNVMYWYQQKSSQAPKLLFHYYDKDFNNEADTPDNFQSRRPNTSFCFLDIRSPGLGDTAMYLCATSNYKGGGYGYTFGSGTRLTVV.

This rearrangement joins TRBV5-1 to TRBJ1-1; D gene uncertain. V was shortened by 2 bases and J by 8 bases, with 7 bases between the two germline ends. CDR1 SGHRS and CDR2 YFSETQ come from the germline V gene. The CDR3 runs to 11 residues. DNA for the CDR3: TGCGCCAGCAGCTTCGGTGCGGAAGCTTTCTTT. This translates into CASSFGAEAFF. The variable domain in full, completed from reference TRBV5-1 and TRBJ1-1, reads KAGVTQTPRYLIKTRGQQVTLSCSPISGHRSVSWYQQTPGQGLQFLFEYFSETQRNKGNFPGRFSGRQFSNSRSEMNVSTLELGDSALYLCASSFGAEAFFGQGTRLTVV.

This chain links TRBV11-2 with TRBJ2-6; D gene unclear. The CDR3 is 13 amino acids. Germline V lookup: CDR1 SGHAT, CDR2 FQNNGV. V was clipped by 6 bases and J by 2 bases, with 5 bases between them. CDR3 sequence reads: CASRLTGANVLTF. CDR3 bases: TGTGCCAGCAGACTAACTGGGGCCAACGTCCTGACTTTC.

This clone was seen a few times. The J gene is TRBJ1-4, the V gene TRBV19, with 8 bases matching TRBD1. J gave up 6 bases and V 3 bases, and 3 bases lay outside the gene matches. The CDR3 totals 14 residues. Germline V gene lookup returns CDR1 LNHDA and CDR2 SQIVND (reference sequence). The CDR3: CASSILTGDEKLFF. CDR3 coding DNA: TGTGCCAGTAGTATCTTGACAGGGGATGAAAAACTGTTTTTT.

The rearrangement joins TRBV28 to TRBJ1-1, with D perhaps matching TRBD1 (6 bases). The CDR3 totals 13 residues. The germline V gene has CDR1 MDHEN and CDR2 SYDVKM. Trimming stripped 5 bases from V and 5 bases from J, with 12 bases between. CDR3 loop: CASSLTGRTEAFF. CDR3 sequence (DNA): TGTGCCAGCAGTCTTACAGGGAGGACTGAAGCTTTCTTT.

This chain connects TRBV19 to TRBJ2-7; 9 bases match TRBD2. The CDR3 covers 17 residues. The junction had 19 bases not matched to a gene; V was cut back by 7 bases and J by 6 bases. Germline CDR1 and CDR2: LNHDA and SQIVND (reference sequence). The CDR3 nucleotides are TGTGCCAGTAAAGCGTACGGCGGGAGGGCCGGAGTTTCCGAGCAGTACTTC. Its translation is CASKAYGGRAGVSEQYF.

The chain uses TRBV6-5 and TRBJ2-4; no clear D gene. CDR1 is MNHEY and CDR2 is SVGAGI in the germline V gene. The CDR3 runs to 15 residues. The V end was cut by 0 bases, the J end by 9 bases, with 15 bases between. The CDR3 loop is CASSYSPGPQVIQYF. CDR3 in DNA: TGTGCCAGCAGTTACTCCCCGGGCCCTCAGGTCATTCAGTACTTC.

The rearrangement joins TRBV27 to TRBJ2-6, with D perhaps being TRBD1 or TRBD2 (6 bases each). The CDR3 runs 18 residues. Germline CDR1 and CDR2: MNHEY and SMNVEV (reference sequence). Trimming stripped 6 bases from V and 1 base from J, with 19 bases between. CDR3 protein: CASSTRGEVWSGANVLTF. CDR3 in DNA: TGTGCCAGCAGCACAAGGGGGGAGGTTTGGTCTGGGGCCAACGTCCTGACTTTC.

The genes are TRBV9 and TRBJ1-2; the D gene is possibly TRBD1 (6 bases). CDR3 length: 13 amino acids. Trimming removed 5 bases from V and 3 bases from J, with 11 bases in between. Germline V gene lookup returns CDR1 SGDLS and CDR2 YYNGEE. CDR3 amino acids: CASSGTLDYGYTF. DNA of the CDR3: TGTGCCAGCAGTGGGACACTGGACTATGGCTACACCTTC.

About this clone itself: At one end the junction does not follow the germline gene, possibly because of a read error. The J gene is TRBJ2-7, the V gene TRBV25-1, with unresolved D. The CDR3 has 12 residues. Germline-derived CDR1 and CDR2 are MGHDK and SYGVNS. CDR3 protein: CASREFPHEQYF. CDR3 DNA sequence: TGTGCCAGCAGGGAATTTCCCCACGAGCAGTACTTC.

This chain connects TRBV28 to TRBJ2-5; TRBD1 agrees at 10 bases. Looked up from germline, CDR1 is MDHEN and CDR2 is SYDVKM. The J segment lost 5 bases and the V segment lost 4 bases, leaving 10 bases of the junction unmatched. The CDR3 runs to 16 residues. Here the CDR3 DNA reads TGTGCCAGCAGTTGGGACTTCGGGACAGGGGAGGAGACCCAGTACTTC. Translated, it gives CASSWDFGTGEETQYF.

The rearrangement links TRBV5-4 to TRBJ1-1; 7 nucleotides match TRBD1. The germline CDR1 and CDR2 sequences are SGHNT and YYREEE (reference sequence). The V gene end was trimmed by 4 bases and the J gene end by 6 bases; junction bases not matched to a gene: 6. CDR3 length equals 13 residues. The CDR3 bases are TGTGCCAGCAGCCTGACAGGGTTCGCTGAAGCTTTCTTT. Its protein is CASSLTGFAEAFF.

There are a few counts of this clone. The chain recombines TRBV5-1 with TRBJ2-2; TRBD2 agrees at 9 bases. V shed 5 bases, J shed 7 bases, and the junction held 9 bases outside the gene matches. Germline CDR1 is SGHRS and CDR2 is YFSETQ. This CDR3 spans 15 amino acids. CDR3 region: CASSRAGGPVGELFF. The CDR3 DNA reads TGCGCCAGCAGTAGGGCGGGAGGGCCCGTCGGGGAGCTGTTTTTT.

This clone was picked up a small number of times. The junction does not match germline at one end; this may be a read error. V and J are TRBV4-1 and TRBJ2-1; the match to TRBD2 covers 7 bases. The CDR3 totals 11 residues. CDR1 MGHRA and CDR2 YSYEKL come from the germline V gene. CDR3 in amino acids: CASSQGGGQIF. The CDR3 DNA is TGCGCCAGCAGCCAAGGGGGGGGTCAAATCTTC.

The CDR3 DNA is TGTGCCAGCAGCGTAGCTGAGTGGGGTACTAGCACAGATACGCAGTATTTT. Residues: CASSVAEWGTSTDTQYF. V gene TRBV9 combines with J gene TRBJ2-3; D gene uncertain. V lost 0 bases and J 0 bases, leaving 14 bases between the germline ends. Germline lookup yields CDR1 SGDLS and CDR2 YYNGEE. CDR3 size: 17 residues.

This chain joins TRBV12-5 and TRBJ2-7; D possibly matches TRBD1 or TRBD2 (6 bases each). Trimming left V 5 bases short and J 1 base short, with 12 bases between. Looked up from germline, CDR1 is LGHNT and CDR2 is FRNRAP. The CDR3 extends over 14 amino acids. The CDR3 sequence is CASGPTGASYEQYF. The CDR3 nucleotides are TGTGCTAGTGGTCCCACGGGGGCGTCCTACGAGCAGTACTTC.

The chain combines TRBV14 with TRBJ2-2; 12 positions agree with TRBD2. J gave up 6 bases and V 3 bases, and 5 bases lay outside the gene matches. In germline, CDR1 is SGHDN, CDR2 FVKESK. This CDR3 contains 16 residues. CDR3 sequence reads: CASSQRLAGDAGELFF. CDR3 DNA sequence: TGTGCCAGCAGCCAGCGACTAGCGGGAGACGCCGGGGAGCTGTTTTTT.

CDR3: CATTGAGGAYEQYF. CDR3 nucleotides: TGTGCCACCACGGGGGCAGGGGGGGCCTACGAGCAGTACTTC. The chain employs TRBV15 and TRBJ2-7, with D possibly being TRBD1 or TRBD2 (7 bases each). Trimming took off 7 bases at V and 2 bases at J, with 15 bases between the two ends. Germline V CDR1 and CDR2: LNHNV, YYDKDF (reference sequence). CDR3 length: 14 residues.

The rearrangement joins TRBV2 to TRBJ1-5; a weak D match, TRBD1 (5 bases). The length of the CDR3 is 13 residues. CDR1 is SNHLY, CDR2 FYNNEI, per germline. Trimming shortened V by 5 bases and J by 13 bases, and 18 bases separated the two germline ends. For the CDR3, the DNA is TGTGCCAGCAGTCGCCCCCGTGTCGGGACTCAGCATTTT. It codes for CASSRPRVGTQHF.

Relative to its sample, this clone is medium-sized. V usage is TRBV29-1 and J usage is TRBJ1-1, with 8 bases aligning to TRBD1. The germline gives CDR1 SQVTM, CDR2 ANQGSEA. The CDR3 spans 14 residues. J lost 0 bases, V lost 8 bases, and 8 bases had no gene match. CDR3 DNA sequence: TGCAGCACCCTTAGGACAGGGATGAACACTGAAGCTTTCTTT. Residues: CSTLRTGMNTEAFF.

CDR3 sequence: CASSGTGRVTEAFF. CDR3 nucleotide sequence: TGTGCCAGCAGCGGAACTGGACGGGTCACTGAAGCTTTCTTT. V usage is TRBV7-9 and J usage is TRBJ1-1; D is ambiguous. The CDR3 runs 14 residues. The ends were cut back, 5 bases at V and 4 bases at J, with 14 bases in the middle. Germline V gene data show CDR1 as SEHNR and CDR2 as FQNEAQ (reference sequence). Full variable domain (rest looked up from reference TRBV7-9 and TRBJ1-1): DTGVSQNPRHKITKRGQNVTFRCDPISEHNRLYWYRQTLGQGPEFLTYFQNEAQLEKSRLLSDRFSAERPKGSFSTLEIQRTEQGDSAMYLCASSGTGRVTEAFFGQGTRLTVV.

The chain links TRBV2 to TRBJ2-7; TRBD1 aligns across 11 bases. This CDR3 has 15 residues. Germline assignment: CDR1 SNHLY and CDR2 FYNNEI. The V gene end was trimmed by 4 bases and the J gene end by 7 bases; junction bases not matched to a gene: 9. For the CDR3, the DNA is TGTGCCAGCAGTGGTCTCCGGGACAGGGGGTTTGAGCAGTACTTC. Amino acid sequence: CASSGLRDRGFEQYF.